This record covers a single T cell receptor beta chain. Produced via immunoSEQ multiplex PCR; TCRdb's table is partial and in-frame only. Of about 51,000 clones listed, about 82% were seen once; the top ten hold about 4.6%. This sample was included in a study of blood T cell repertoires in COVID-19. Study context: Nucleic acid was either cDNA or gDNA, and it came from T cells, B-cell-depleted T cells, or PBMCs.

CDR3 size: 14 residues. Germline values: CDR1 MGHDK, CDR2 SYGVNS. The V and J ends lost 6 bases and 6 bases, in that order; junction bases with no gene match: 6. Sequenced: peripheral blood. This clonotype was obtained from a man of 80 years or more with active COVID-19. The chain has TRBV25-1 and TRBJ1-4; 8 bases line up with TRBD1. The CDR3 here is CASRITGGDEKLFF. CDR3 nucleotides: TGTGCCAGCAGAATTACAGGGGGAGATGAAAAACTGTTTTTT.